The 13 T cell receptor beta chains below come from one sample, sequenced in a study of T cells in Graves' hyperthyroidism and ophthalmopathy. The TCR beta CDR3 regions underwent amplification using RNA transcripts as the source. TCR CDR3 regions were first amplified by RT-PCR with HTBI primers. TCRdb independently ran MiXCR on the multiplex PCR reads; one entry per CDR3 protein. The sample includes roughly 660,000 distinct CDR3 sequences, roughly 17% of them seen just once. The sequencing input was blood. The receptors come from a man between 45 and 60 years old with Graves' hyperthyroidism.

CDR3 sequence reads: CASSQVASNQPQHF. The CDR3 DNA reads as TGCGCCAGCAGCCAAGTGGCTAGCAATCAGCCCCAGCATTTT. The chain employs TRBV4-1 and TRBJ1-5; D unclear. This CDR3 has 14 amino acids. The germline CDR1 and CDR2 sequences are MGHRA and YSYEKL. The ends were cut back, 1 base at V and 0 bases at J, with 4 bases in the middle.

The chain carries TRBV5-8 and TRBJ2-2, with 9 bases lining up with TRBD1. CDR1 and CDR2 (germline): SGHTS, YDEGEE. The V segment lost 5 bases and the J segment 3 bases; nucleotides outside the gene matches: 11. This CDR3 has 17 amino acids. CDR3 DNA: TGTGCCAGCAGGGGGGCTACTCGGACAGGGGACACCGGGGAGCTGTTTTTT. It codes for CASRGATRTGDTGELFF. Supplemented by reference TRBV5-8 and TRBJ2-2, the full variable domain reads EAGVTQSPTHLIKTRGQQATLRCSPISGHTSVYWYQQALGLGLQFLLWYDEGEERNRGNFPPRFSGRQFPNYSSELNVNALELEDSALYLCASRGATRTGDTGELFFGEGSRLTVL.

There are many counts of this clonotype. The chain couples TRBV7-2 to TRBJ2-7, with D tentatively TRBD1 (6 bases). Germline-derived CDR1 and CDR2 are SGHTA and FQGNSA. V was cut by 5 bases and J by 0 bases, with 11 bases left in between. The CDR3 consists of 14 residues. The CDR3 DNA follows: TGTGCCAGCAGCACAGACAGGTACTCCTACGAGCAGTACTTC. The encoded protein is CASSTDRYSYEQYF.

At least ten counts were recorded for this clonotype. This chain links TRBV11-2 with TRBJ2-1; D might be TRBD2 (5 bases). Trimming shortened V by 6 bases and J by 6 bases, and 18 bases separated the two germline ends. CDR1 is SGHAT and CDR2 is FQNNGV in the germline V gene. The CDR3 totals 15 residues. In DNA form, the CDR3 reads TGTGCCAGCAGATCCTGGGCTAGCAGTGGCAATGAGCAGTTCTTC. Translated: CASRSWASSGNEQFF.

Comment on this clonotype: A much more abundant neighbour one base away suggests this may be a read error. The rearrangement joins TRBV12-3 or TRBV12-4 to TRBJ2-2; 12 bases line up with TRBD2. This CDR3 spans 17 amino acids. The DNA for the CDR3 is TGTGCCAACAGTCGCAGGCTAGCGGGAGGGCAAACCGGGGAGCTGTTTTTT. Protein sequence: CANSRRLAGGQTGELFF.

The chain carries TRBV24-1 and TRBJ2-1; D call uncertain. Germline V lookup: CDR1 KGHDR, CDR2 SFDVKD. There are 14 residues in the CDR3. V was pared by 3 bases and J by 0 bases, with 5 bases between. The CDR3 DNA reads TGTGCCACCAGTGATACACGCTCCTACAATGAGCAGTTCTTC. Encoded protein: CATSDTRSYNEQFF.

This clonotype has at least ten counts. The rearrangement joins TRBV11-3 to TRBJ1-1, with 7 bases that match TRBD1. The V and J ends lost 11 bases and 0 bases, in that order; junction bases with no gene match: 12. Germline loops: CDR1 SGHNT, CDR2 YENEEA. There are 15 residues in the CDR3. CDR3 region: CALLRGQILNTEAFF. Written as DNA, the CDR3 is TGTGCCTTGCTCCGGGGACAGATATTGAACACTGAAGCTTTCTTT. Full variable domain (rest looked up from reference TRBV11-3 and TRBJ1-1): EAGVVQSPRYKIIEKKQPVAFWCNPISGHNTLYWYLQNLGQGPELLIRYENEEAVDDSQLPKDRFSAERLKGVDSTLKIQPAELGDSAVYLCALLRGQILNTEAFFGQGTRLTVV.

This clonotype has ten or more counts. The chain links TRBV13 to TRBJ2-1, with 13 nucleotides matching TRBD2. V lost 5 bases and J lost 6; bases outside the gene matches: 7. Germline V gene data show CDR1 as PRHDT and CDR2 as FYEKMQ (reference sequence). The CDR3 loop spans 16 amino acids. The CDR3 DNA follows: TGTGCCAGCAGCCTGACTAGGACTAGCGGGGGCAATGAGCAGTTCTTC. Translating it yields CASSLTRTSGGNEQFF.

This clonotype occurred a few times. This rearrangement joins TRBV6-5 to TRBJ1-3; 10 bases fit TRBD1. This CDR3 comprises 18 residues. V was pared by 3 bases and J by 0 bases, with 8 bases of the junction left unmatched. The germline gives CDR1 MNHEY, CDR2 SVGAGI. CDR3 protein: CASSYRGTGALSGNTIYF. The CDR3 DNA reads as TGTGCCAGCAGTTATCGAGGGACAGGGGCACTCTCTGGAAACACCATATATTTT.

This clonotype has a count of ten or more. The gene calls are TRBV11-2 and TRBJ2-7; either TRBD1 or TRBD2 may supply D (5 bases each). V lost 5 bases, J lost 2 bases, and 13 bases lay in between. The CDR3 totals 14 residues. The germline V gene encodes CDR1 SGHAT and CDR2 FQNNGV. The CDR3 sequence: CASSHRDGAYEQYF. In nucleotides, the CDR3 is TGTGCCAGCAGCCACCGGGACGGCGCCTACGAGCAGTACTTC.

This clonotype was found a few times. The chain recombines TRBV7-9 with TRBJ1-2, with D tentatively TRBD1 (5 bases). Germline CDR1 SEHNR, CDR2 FQNEAQ (reference sequence). Between the trimmed V and J ends, which lost 5 bases and 1 base, there was a span of 14 bases. CDR3 length: 15 amino acids. The CDR3 reads CASSARQMGNYGYTF. The DNA for the CDR3 is TGTGCCAGCAGCGCCCGACAGATGGGTAACTATGGCTACACCTTC.

This clonotype came up many times. The rearrangement joins TRBV2 to TRBJ2-4, with a possible D match to TRBD1 (6 bases). With 5 bases removed from V and 0 bases from J, the gap between germline ends came to 14 bases. Per the germline V gene, CDR1 is SNHLY and CDR2 is FYNNEI. The CDR3 spans 16 residues. The CDR3 is CASSTRDTGAKNIQYF. CDR3 nucleotides: TGTGCCAGCAGTACTCGGGACACGGGAGCCAAAAACATTCAGTACTTC.

This clonotype occurred many times. This chain uses TRBV11-2 with TRBJ2-3; TRBD2 aligns across 16 bases. Per germline, CDR1 SGHAT and CDR2 FQNNGV. The J segment lost 2 bases and the V segment lost 5 bases, leaving 10 bases of the junction unmatched. The CDR3 sequence is 19 residues long. For the CDR3, the DNA is TGTGCCAGCAGCCCACCGGGACTAGCGGGGGGGGGGCTCACAGATACGCAGTATTTT. It codes for CASSPPGLAGGGLTDTQYF.